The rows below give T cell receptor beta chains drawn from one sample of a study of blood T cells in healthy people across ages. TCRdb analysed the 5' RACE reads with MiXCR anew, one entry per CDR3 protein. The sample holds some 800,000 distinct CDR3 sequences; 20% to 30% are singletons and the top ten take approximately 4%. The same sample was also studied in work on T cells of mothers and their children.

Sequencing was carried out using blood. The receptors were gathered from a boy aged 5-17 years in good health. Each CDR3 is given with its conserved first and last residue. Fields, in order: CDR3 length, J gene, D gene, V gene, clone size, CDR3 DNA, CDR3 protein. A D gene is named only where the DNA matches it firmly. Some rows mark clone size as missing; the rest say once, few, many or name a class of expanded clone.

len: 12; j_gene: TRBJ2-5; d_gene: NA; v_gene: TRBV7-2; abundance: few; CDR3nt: TGTGCCAGCAGCCCAGACCAGAGGACCCAGTACTTC; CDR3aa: CASSPDQRTQYF
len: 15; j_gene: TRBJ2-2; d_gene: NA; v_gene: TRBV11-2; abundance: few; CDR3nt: TGTGCCAGCAGCTTAGTGGGGATTCACACCGGGGAGCTGTTTTTT; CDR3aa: CASSLVGIHTGELFF
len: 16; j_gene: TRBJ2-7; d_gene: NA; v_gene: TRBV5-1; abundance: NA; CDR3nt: TGCGCCAGCAGCTCTTCCCCTGACGGGAACTCCTACGAGCAGTACTTC; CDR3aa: CASSSSPDGNSYEQYF
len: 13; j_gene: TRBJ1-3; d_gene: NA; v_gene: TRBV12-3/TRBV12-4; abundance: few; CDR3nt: TGTGCCAGCAGCGACACCCCGGGAAACACCATATATTTT; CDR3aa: CASSDTPGNTIYF
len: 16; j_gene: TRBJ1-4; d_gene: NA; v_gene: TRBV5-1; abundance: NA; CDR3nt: TGCGCCAGCAGCTGGGGCCGGACGGGGACTAATGAAAAACTGTTTTTT; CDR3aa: CASSWGRTGTNEKLFF
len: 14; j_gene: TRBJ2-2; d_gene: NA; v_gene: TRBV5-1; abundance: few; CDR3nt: TGCGCCAGCAGCTTGGCCCTCTCTACCGGGGAGCTGTTTTTT; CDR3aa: CASSLALSTGELFF
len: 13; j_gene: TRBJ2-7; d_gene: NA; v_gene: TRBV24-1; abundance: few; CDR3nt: TGTGCCACCAGTGATTTGGACGACTACGAGCAGTACTTC; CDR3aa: CATSDLDDYEQYF
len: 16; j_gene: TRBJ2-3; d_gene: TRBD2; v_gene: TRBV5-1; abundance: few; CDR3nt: TGCGCCAGCAGCTCGTACCCGTCGGGGGGGCTAGATACGCAGTATTTT; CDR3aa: CASSSYPSGGLDTQYF
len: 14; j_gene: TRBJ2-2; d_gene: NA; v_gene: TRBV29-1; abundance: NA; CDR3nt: TGCAGCGTTGAAACAGGGCCGAACACCGGGGAGCTGTTTTTT; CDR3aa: CSVETGPNTGELFF
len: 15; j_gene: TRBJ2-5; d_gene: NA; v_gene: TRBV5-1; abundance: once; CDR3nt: TGCGCCAGCAGCCCCTCCTGGCCGGGACAAAAGACCCAGTACTTC; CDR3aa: CASSPSWPGQKTQYF
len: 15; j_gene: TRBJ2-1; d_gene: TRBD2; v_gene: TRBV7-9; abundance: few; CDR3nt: TGTGCCAGCAGCTTAGGCGGGAGAAGGATAGGCGAGCAGTTCTTC; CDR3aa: CASSLGGRRIGEQFF
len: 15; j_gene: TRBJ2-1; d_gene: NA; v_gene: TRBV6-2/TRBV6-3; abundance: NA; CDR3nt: TGTGCCAGCAGTTATACGGCAATATCCTACAATGAGCAGTTCTTC; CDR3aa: CASSYTAISYNEQFF
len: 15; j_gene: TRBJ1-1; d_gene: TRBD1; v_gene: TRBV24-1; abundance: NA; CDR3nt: TGTGCCACCAGTGGGAACAGGGGTCCTAACACTGAAGCTTTCTTT; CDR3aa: CATSGNRGPNTEAFF
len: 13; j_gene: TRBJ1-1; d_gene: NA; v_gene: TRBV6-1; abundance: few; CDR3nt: TGTGCCAGCAGTGAAGCGTGGAGCACTGAAGCTTTCTTT; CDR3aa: CASSEAWSTEAFF
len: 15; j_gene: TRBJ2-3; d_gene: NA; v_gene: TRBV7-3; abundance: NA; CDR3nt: TGTGCCAGCAGCTTAAGGGGCCGATACACAGATACGCAGTATTTT; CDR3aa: CASSLRGRYTDTQYF
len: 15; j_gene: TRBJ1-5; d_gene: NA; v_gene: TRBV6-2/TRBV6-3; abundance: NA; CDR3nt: TGTGCCAGCAGTTACCGTCAGGGGAACAATCAGCCCCAGCATTTT; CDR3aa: CASSYRQGNNQPQHF
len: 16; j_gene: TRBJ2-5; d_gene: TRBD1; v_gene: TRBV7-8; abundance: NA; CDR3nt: TGTGCCAGCAGCTTAGAACTGGCCGGGGACAGAGAGACCCAGTACTTC; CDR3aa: CASSLELAGDRETQYF
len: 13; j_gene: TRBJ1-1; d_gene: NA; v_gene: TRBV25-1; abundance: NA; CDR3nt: TGTGCCAGCAGTGAATTAGCGGTGTCTGAAGCTTTCTTT; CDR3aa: CASSELAVSEAFF
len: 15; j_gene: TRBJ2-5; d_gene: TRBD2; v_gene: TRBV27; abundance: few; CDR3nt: TGTGCCAGCAGTTTCCGACTAGCGGGTGAAGAGACCCAGTACTTC; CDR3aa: CASSFRLAGEETQYF
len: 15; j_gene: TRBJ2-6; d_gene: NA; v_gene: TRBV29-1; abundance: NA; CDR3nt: TGCAGCGCACGGGACATCCGCTCTGGGGCCAACGCCCTGACTTTC; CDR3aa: CSARDIRSGANALTF
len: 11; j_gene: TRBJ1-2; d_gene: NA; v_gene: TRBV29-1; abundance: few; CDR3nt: TGCAGCTTGCCATCGGGGTCCGGCTACACCTTC; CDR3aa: CSLPSGSGYTF
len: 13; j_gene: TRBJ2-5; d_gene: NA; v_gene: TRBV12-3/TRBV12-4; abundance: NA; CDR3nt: TGTGCCAGTCAGGAGGGGATGCGAGAGACCCAGTACTTC; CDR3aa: CASQEGMRETQYF
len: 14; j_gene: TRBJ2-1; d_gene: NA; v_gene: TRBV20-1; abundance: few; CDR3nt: TGCAGTGCTAGTCCCCCACGGGATGTAAATGAGCAGTTCTTC; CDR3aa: CSASPPRDVNEQFF
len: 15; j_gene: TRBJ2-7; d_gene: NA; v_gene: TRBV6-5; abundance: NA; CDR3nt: TGTGCCATTTTCCCGGGACAAGGAGTGCCCTACGAGCAGTACTTC; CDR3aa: CAIFPGQGVPYEQYF
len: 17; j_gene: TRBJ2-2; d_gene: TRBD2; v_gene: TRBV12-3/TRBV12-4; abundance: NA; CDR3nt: TGTGCCAGCAGTTATATGGAACTAGCGGGAAACACCGGGGAGCTGTTTTTT; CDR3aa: CASSYMELAGNTGELFF
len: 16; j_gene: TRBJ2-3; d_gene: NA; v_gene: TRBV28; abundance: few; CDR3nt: TGTGCCAGCAGTTCCCCGGGTAGTCGAAGCACAGATACGCAGTATTTT; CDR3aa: CASSSPGSRSTDTQYF
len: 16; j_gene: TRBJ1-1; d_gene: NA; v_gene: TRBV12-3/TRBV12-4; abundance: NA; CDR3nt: TGTGCCAGCAGTTTTAGCCCCCCTAAAATGAGCACTGAAGCTTTCTTT; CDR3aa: CASSFSPPKMSTEAFF
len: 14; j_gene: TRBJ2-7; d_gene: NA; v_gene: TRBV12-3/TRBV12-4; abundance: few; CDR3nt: TGTGCCAGCAGCCTCGGACAAAAAGGAGACGAGCAGTACTTC; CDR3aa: CASSLGQKGDEQYF
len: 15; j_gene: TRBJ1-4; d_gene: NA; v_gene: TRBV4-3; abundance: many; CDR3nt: TGCGCCAGCAGCCAAATCGGGGTGACTAATGAAAAACTGTTTTTT; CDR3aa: CASSQIGVTNEKLFF
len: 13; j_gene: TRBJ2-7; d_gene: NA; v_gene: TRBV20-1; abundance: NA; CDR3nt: TGCAGTGCTAGCGGAAAACGTCACCGAGAGCAGTACTTC; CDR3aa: CSASGKRHREQYF
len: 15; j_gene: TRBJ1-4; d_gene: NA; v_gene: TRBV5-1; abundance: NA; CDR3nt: TGCGCCAGCAGCTTGGCCGCGACGCCTAATGAAAAACTGTTTTTT; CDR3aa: CASSLAATPNEKLFF
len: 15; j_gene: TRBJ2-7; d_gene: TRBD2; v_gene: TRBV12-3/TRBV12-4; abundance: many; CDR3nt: TGTGCCAGCAGTTTCATAGCGGGGGTCCCCTACGAGCAGTACTTC; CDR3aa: CASSFIAGVPYEQYF
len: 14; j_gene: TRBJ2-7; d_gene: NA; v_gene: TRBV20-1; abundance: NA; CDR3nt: TGCAGTGCTAGAGATATTAGGGACTCCTACGAGCAGTACTTC; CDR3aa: CSARDIRDSYEQYF
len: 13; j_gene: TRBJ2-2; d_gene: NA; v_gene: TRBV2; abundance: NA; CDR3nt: TGTGTCAGCAGTGATCTGGAGGAGGGGGAGCTGTTTTTT; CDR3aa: CVSSDLEEGELFF
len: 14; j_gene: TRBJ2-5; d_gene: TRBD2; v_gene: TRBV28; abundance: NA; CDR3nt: TGTGCCACCACTAGCGGGGGGGCCGGGGAGACCCAGTACTTC; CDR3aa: CATTSGGAGETQYF
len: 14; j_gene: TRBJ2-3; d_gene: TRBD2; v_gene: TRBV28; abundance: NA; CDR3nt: TGTGCCAGCGCAGCGGGAGGATACACAGATACGCAGTATTTT; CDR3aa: CASAAGGYTDTQYF
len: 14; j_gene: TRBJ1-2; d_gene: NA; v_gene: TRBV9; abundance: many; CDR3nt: TGTGCCAGCAGCGTAGGGACGGCTGCCGCTGGCTACACCTTC; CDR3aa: CASSVGTAAAGYTF
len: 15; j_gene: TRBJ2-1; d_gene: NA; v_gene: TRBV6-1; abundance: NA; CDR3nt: TGTGCCAGCAGTGAACTCCGGGACTCTTGGGATGAGCAGTTCTTC; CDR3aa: CASSELRDSWDEQFF
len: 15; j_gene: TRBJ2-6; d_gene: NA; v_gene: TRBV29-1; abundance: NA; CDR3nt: TGCGGCGTTGACTCCAGGGGATCTGGGGCCAACGTCCTGACTTTC; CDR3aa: CGVDSRGSGANVLTF
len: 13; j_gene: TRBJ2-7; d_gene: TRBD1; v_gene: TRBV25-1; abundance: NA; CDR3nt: TGTGCCAGCAGTTTCCTGACAGGGAACGAGCAGTACTTC; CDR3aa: CASSFLTGNEQYF
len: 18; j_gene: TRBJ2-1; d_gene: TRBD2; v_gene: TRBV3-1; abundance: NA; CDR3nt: TGTGCCAGCAGCCAGTATACCCCTACTAGCGGGAGGGCAAATGAGCAGTTCTTC; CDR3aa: CASSQYTPTSGRANEQFF
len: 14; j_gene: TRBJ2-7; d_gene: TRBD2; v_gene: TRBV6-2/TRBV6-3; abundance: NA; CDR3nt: TGTGCTAGCAGACCGGGGACTAGGTCCTACGAGCAGTACTTC; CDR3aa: CASRPGTRSYEQYF
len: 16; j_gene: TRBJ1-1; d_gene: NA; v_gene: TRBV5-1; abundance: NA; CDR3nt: TGCGCCAGCAGCGATGGGGATAGGCAGATGAACACTGAAGCTTTCTTT; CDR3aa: CASSDGDRQMNTEAFF
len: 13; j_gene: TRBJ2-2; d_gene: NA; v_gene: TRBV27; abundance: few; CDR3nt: TGTGCCAGCAGTGGTAGTCGAACCGGGGAGCTGTTTTTT; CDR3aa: CASSGSRTGELFF
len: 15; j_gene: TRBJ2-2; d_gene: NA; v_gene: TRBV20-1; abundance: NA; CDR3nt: TGCAGTGCCCCGGGACCGCGATCGAACACCGGGGAGCTGTTTTTT; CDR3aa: CSAPGPRSNTGELFF